The 17 T cell receptor beta chains presented below share a single source sample, sequenced in a study of T cell changes during pregnancy in multiple sclerosis. Repertoires were generated with immunoSEQ multiplex PCR, while TCRdb's copy carries only in-frame clones and drops some. Of 30,000 to 35,000 clones in the sample, roughly 90% were seen once. The sample was CD8+ T cells from peripheral blood mononuclear cells, taken after pregnancy. The receptors stem from a female donor with multiple sclerosis, enrolled in a pregnancy study.

The count of this clone is one. This chain joins TRBV10-3 and TRBJ2-7; 8 bases match TRBD2. The J segment lost 4 bases and the V segment lost 4 bases, leaving 12 bases of the junction unmatched. The CDR3 covers 16 residues. Germline CDR1 is ENHRY and CDR2 is SYGVKD. The CDR3 region is CAISGAGGALGYEQYF. DNA of the CDR3: TGTGCCATCAGTGGAGCCGGGGGGGCCCTCGGGTACGAGCAGTACTTC.

The chain has TRBV6-5 and TRBJ2-1; D is possibly TRBD1 (5 bases). V dropped 3 bases and J dropped 0 bases, with 12 bases sitting between them. The CDR3 contains 16 residues. CDR1 is MNHEY and CDR2 is SVGAGI in the germline V gene. The CDR3 loop is CASSYTIDSSYNEQFF. The DNA for the CDR3 is TGTGCCAGCAGTTATACAATAGACAGCTCCTACAATGAGCAGTTCTTC.

The chain employs TRBV11-3 and TRBJ2-2; possible D gene TRBD2, 6 bases. This CDR3 is built from 13 residues. The germline CDR1 and CDR2 sequences are SGHNT and YENEEA. The V end lost 6 bases, the J end lost 7 bases, and 12 bases lay between the germline ends. The CDR3 nucleotides are TGTGCCAGCAGGGCGGGGTTGAACGGGGAGCTGTTTTTT. As protein: CASRAGLNGELFF.

The V gene is TRBV6-1, the J gene TRBJ1-2; D may be TRBD1 (5 bases). Per the germline V gene, CDR1 is MNHNS and CDR2 is SASEGT. The germline V and J ends were trimmed by 2 bases and 4 bases, with 11 bases remaining between them. The CDR3 runs to 14 residues. The chain's CDR3 is CASSETGTLYGYTF. The CDR3 DNA is TGTGCCAGCAGTGAAACGGGGACTCTCTATGGCTACACCTTC.

This rearrangement joins TRBV19 to TRBJ2-2; 9 bases fit TRBD1. J was trimmed by 3 bases and V by 10 bases; bases with no gene match: 6. The germline V gene has CDR1 LNHDA and CDR2 SQIVND (reference sequence). The CDR3 length is 14 residues. CDR3 protein: CATSGTGYTGELFF. The DNA of the CDR3 is TGTGCCACCAGCGGGACAGGGTACACCGGGGAGCTGTTTTTT.

The chain combines TRBV5-6 with TRBJ1-4, with D hard to call. The V gene's germline CDR1 is SGHDT and CDR2 YYEEEE. The V end lost 4 bases, the J end lost 5 bases, and 12 bases lay between the germline ends. This CDR3 has 14 residues. The CDR3 sequence is CASSGSGLNEKLFF. The CDR3 DNA reads as TGTGCCAGCAGCGGCTCCGGGTTGAATGAAAAACTGTTTTTT.

The chain carries TRBV12-1 and TRBJ2-1; the listed D gene, TRBD2, was not tested against the DNA. TRBV12-1 is a recognized pseudogene. This CDR3 spans 16 amino acids. This CDR3 is CASSSPTSPSYNEQFF. The CDR3, as DNA: TGTGCCAGCAGCTCCCCGACTTCCCCCTCCTACAATGAGCAGTTCTTC.

This clone was seen a single time. The chain joins TRBV25-1 to TRBJ1-2; maybe TRBD1 (6 bases). The V end was cut by 1 base, the J end by 6 bases, with 18 bases between. This CDR3 has 16 residues. Germline lookup yields CDR1 MGHDK and CDR2 SYGVNS. The CDR3 sequence is CASSEFWTVDGHGYTF. The CDR3 region has the DNA TGTGCCAGCAGTGAATTTTGGACAGTGGATGGCCATGGCTACACCTTC.

The rearrangement joins TRBV7-9 to TRBJ1-1, with D uncertain. The V gene lost 4 bases and the J gene lost 5 bases, with 17 bases spanning the gap. Germline-derived CDR1 and CDR2 are SEHNR and FQNEAQ (reference sequence). The CDR3 covers 15 residues. CDR3 nucleotide sequence: TGTGCCAGCAGCTCCAAGATGGGCGGGGAGACTGAAGCTTTCTTT. It specifies CASSSKMGGETEAFF.

The rearrangement joins TRBV11-2 to TRBJ2-5; D is possibly TRBD2 (6 bases). V was trimmed by 1 base and J by 3 bases, leaving 6 bases between them. The CDR3 has 13 residues. Germline V lookup: CDR1 SGHAT, CDR2 FQNNGV. This CDR3 is CASSLGGEETQYF. CDR3 bases: TGTGCCAGCAGCTTAGGGGGGGAAGAGACCCAGTACTTC.

V gene TRBV4-3 combines with J gene TRBJ2-1; perhaps TRBD1 as D (6 bases). The V gene's germline CDR1 is LGHNA and CDR2 YSLEER. CDR3 length: 15 amino acids. The V gene lost 1 base and the J gene lost 1 base, with 8 bases spanning the gap. The CDR3 region has the DNA TGCGCCAGCAGCCAAGTCAGGGGATCCTACAATGAGCAGTTCTTC. It yields the protein CASSQVRGSYNEQFF.

This chain joins TRBV5-4 and TRBJ2-2; TRBD2 aligns across 12 bases. The CDR3 sequence is 16 residues long. V gave up 4 bases and J gave up 5 bases; unmatched junction bases: 6. Germline V gene sequence: CDR1 SGHNT, CDR2 YYREEE (reference sequence). CDR3 bases: TGTGCCAGCAGCATCCGACTAGCGGGGGTGACCGGGGAGCTGTTTTTT. Translated: CASSIRLAGVTGELFF.

The chain is built from TRBV4-2 and TRBJ1-5; no firm D call. Germline V CDR1 and CDR2: LGHNA, YNFKEQ. The length of the CDR3 is 18 residues. Trimming pared 1 base from V and 3 bases from J, leaving 19 bases between. CDR3 region: CASSQVTAFEGPNQPQHF. The CDR3 coding sequence is TGTGCCAGCAGCCAAGTCACGGCCTTCGAGGGCCCCAATCAGCCCCAGCATTTT.

The chain is built from TRBV7-9 and TRBJ1-1; D call uncertain. Per germline, CDR1 SEHNR and CDR2 FQNEAQ (reference sequence). This CDR3 spans 13 amino acids. Between the trimmed V and J ends, which lost 2 bases and 2 bases, there was a span of 6 bases. In nucleotides, the CDR3 is TGTGCCAGCAGCTTACCCCCTAACACTGAAGCTTTCTTT. It codes for CASSLPPNTEAFF.

The CDR3 protein is CASSDSAGGSDTQYF. The CDR3 coding sequence is TGTGCCAGCAGTGACTCCGCGGGGGGGTCAGATACGCAGTATTTT. This sequence joins TRBV6-4 and TRBJ2-3, with 9 bases that match TRBD2. CDR1 and CDR2 from the germline V gene are MRHNA and SNTAGT. This CDR3 contains 15 residues. Trimming took 0 bases from V and 4 from J; bases not matched to a gene: 2.

The V gene is TRBV6-5, the J gene TRBJ1-1, with 8 bases aligning to TRBD1. The CDR3 sequence is 13 residues long. With V trimmed by 6 bases and J by 6 bases, 6 bases remained unmatched. Germline V gene lookup returns CDR1 MNHEY and CDR2 SVGAGI. The CDR3 DNA sequence: TGTGCCAGCAGCCTCGGGACAGGCCCTGAAGCTTTCTTT. This encodes CASSLGTGPEAFF.

The chain is built from TRBV5-1 and TRBJ1-5; 7 nucleotides match TRBD1. Per the germline V gene, CDR1 is SGHRS and CDR2 is YFSETQ. Losses at the gene ends were 4 bases for V and 1 base for J; bases not matched to a gene: 2. The CDR3 is 14 residues long. The CDR3 here is CASSLGQSNQPQHF. DNA of the CDR3: TGCGCCAGCAGCCTGGGACAGAGCAATCAGCCCCAGCATTTT.